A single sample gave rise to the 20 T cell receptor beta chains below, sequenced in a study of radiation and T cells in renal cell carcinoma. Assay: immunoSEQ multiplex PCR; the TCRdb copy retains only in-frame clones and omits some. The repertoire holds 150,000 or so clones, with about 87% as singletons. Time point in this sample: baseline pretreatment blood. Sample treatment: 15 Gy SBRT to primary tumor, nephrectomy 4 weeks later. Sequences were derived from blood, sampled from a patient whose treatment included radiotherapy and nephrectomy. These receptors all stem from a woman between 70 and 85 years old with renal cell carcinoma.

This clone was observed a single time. CDR3 protein: CASNQGASNSPLHF. CDR3 DNA sequence: TGTGCCAGCAACCAGGGGGCGAGCAATTCACCCCTCCACTTT. The chain combines TRBV25-1 with TRBJ1-6; 8 bases align to TRBD1. V dropped 7 bases and J dropped 7; count of bases not matched to a gene: 6. This CDR3 has 14 residues. The germline V gene encodes CDR1 MGHDK and CDR2 SYGVNS.

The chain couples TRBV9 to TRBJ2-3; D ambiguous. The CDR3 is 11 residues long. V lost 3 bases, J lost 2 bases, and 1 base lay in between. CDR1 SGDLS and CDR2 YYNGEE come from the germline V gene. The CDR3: CASSATDTQYF. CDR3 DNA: TGTGCCAGCAGCGCCACAGATACGCAGTATTTT.

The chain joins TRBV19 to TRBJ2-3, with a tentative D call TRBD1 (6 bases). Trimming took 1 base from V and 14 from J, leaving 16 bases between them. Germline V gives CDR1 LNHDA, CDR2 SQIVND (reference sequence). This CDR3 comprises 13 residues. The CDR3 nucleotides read TGTGCCAGTAGTATAGGTGTGGCAGGGGCCCCGTATTTT. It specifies CASSIGVAGAPYF.

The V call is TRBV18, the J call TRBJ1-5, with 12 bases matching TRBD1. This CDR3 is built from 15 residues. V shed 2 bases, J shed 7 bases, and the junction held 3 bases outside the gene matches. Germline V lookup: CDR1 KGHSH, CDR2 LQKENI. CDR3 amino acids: CASSPGTGGWQPQHF. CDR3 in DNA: TGTGCCAGCTCACCAGGGACAGGGGGCTGGCAGCCCCAGCATTTT.

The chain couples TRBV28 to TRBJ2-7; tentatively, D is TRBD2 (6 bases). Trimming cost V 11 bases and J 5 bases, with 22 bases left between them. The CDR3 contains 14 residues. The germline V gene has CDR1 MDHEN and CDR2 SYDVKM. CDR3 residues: CAGGLAGRSNEQYF. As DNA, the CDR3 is TGTGCCGGAGGACTTGCCGGGAGAAGCAACGAGCAGTACTTC.

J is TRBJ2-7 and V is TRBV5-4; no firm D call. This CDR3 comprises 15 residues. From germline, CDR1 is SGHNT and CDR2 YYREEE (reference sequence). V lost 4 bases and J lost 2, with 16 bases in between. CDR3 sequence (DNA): TGTGCCAGCAGCCACCTACAGAGTTTGGCCTACGAGCAGTACTTC. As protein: CASSHLQSLAYEQYF.

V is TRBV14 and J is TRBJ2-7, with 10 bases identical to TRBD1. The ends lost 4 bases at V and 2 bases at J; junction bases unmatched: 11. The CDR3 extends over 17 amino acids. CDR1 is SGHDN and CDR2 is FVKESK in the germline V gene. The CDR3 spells CASSRRQGAFVTYEQYF. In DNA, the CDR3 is TGTGCCAGCAGCCGCCGACAGGGGGCTTTTGTGACCTACGAGCAGTACTTC.

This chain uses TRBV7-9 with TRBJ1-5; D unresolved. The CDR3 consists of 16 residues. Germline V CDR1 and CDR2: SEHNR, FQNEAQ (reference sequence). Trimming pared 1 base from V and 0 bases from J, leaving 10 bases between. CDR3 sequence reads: CASSLVKGGSNQPQHF. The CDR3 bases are TGTGCCAGCAGCTTAGTGAAGGGAGGTAGCAATCAGCCCCAGCATTTT. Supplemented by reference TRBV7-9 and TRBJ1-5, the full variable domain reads DTGVSQNPRHKITKRGQNVTFRCDPISEHNRLYWYRQTLGQGPEFLTYFQNEAQLEKSRLLSDRFSAERPKGSFSTLEIQRTEQGDSAMYLCASSLVKGGSNQPQHFGDGTRLSIL.

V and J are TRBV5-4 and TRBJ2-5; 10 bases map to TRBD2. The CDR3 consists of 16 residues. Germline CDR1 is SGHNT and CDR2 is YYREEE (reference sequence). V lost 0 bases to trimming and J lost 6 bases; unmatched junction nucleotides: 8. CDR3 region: CASSLVGAGGLQTQYF. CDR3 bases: TGTGCCAGCAGCTTGGTCGGAGCGGGGGGGCTTCAGACCCAGTACTTC.

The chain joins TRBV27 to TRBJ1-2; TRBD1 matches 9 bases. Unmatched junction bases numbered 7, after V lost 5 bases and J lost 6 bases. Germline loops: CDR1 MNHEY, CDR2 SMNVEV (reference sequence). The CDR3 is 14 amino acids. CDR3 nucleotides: TGTGCCAGCAGTAGAGGACAGGGGTTCAATGGCTACACCTTC. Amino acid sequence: CASSRGQGFNGYTF.

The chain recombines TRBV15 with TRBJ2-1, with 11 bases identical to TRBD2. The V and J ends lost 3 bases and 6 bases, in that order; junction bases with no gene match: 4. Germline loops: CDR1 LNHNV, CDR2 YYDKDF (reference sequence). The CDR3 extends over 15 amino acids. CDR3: CATSRVSGGANEQFF. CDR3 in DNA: TGTGCCACCAGCAGGGTTAGCGGGGGGGCCAATGAGCAGTTCTTC.

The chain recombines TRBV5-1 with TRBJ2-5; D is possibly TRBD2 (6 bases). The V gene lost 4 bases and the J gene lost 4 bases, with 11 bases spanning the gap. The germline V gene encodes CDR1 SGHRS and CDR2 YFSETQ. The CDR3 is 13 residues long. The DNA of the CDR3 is TGCGCCAGCAGCACAACTAGCTTAGAGACCCAGTACTTC. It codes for CASSTTSLETQYF.

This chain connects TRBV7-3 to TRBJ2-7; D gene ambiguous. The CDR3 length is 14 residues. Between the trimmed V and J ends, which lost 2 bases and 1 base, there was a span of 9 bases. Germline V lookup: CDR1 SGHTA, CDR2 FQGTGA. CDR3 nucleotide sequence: TGTGCCAGCAGCTTACGTTCGGAATCCTACGAGCAGTACTTC. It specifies CASSLRSESYEQYF. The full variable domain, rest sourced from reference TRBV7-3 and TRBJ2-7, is GAGVSQTPSNKVTEKGKYVELRCDPISGHTALYWYRQSLGQGPEFLIYFQGTGAADDSGLPNDRFFAVRPEGSVSTLKIQRTERGDSAVYLCASSLRSESYEQYFGPGTRLTVT.

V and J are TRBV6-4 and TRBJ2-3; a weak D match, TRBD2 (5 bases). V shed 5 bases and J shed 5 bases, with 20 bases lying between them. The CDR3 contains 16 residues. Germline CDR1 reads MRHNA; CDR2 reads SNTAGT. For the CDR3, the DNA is TGTGCCAGCAGTCCCGGGATAGCTGGAGCTGGAGATACGCAGTATTTT. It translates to CASSPGIAGAGDTQYF.

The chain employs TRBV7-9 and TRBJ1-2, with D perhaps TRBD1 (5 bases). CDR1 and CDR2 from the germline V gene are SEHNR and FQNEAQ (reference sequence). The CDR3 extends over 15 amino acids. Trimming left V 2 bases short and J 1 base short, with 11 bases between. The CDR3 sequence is CASSLSSRGNYGYTF. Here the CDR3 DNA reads TGTGCCAGCAGCTTATCTTCAAGGGGTAACTATGGCTACACCTTC. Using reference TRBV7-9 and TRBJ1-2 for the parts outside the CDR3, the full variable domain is DTGVSQNPRHKITKRGQNVTFRCDPISEHNRLYWYRQTLGQGPEFLTYFQNEAQLEKSRLLSDRFSAERPKGSFSTLEIQRTEQGDSAMYLCASSLSSRGNYGYTFGSGTRLTVV.

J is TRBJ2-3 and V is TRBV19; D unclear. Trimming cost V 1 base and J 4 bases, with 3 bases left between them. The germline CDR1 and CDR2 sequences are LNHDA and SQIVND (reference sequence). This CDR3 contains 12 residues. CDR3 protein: CASSIVADTQYF. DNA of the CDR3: TGTGCCAGTAGTATAGTGGCAGATACGCAGTATTTT.

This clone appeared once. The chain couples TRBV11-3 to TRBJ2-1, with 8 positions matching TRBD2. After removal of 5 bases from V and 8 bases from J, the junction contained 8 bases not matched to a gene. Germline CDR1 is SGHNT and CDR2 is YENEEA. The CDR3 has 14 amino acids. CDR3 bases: TGTGCCAGCAGCACCGGGACTAGTAGCCATGAGCAGTTCTTC. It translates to CASSTGTSSHEQFF.

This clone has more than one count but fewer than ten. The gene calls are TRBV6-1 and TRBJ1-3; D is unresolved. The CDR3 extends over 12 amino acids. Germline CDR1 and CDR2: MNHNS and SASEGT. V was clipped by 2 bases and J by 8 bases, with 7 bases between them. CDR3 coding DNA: TGTGCCAGCAGTGAATTCGGCTACACCATATATTTT. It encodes CASSEFGYTIYF.

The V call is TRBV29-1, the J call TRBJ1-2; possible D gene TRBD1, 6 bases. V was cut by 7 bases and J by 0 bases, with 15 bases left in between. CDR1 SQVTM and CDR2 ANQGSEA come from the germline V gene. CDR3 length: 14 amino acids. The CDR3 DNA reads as TGCAGCGCCGCAATACAGGGTTCTAACTATGGCTACACCTTC. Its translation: CSAAIQGSNYGYTF.

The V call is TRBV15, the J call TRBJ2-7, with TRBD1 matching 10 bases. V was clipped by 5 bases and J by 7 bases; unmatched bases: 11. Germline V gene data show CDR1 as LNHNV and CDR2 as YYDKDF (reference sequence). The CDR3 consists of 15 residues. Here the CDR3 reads CATSVDRQGAREQYF. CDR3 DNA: TGTGCCACCAGCGTCGACCGACAGGGGGCGCGTGAGCAGTACTTC.